This is a list of T cell receptor beta chains from one sample in a study of T cells in Graves' hyperthyroidism and ophthalmopathy. TCRdb re-analysed the multiplex PCR reads in MiXCR, keeping a single row per CDR3 protein. Among about 180,000 distinct CDR3 sequences listed, over 8% were seen once. The sample consisted of blood. Source of these receptors: a woman in her late teens or twenties with Graves' hyperthyroidism that later progressed to Graves' ophthalmopathy. The conserved cysteine and the conserved F or W are not part of the CDR3 here.

v_call	cdr3_aa
TRBV10-3	AISPGTAPYEQY
TRBV6-1	ASSPTNKRNSYEQY
TRBV2	ASSEQGRGNIQY
TRBV27	ASSRYSQGNYEQY
TRBV27	ASSRRPRERNEQF
TRBV19	ATWPGTSGANEQF
TRBV19	ASRRADRELHTEAF
TRBV29-1	SVEELELTDTQY
TRBV9	ASSGTGTGPYNEQF
TRBV6-2/TRBV6-3	ASSPDRVSSEQF
TRBV29-1	SVDIPAGEQF
TRBV7-2	ASSRGGQPQH
TRBV19	ASSILGREWARNEQF
TRBV9	ASSPRTVLGEQY
TRBV3-1	ASSRQGAVRFTDTQY
TRBV5-4	ASSLEVSGGGYT
TRBV5-1	ASSVGQGDEQF
TRBV30	AWSRNSGTEAF
TRBV5-4	ASSAPRDTQY
TRBV30	AWSEQGVQPQH
TRBV11-2	ASSPLVHPSRRETQY
TRBV6-1	ASSESYRYTEAF
TRBV6-5	ASSYSRISSGANVLT
TRBV3-1	ASSLAQGKSPLH
TRBV11-3	ASSLTFSGDSYNEQF
TRBV20-1	SAPVGGALYEQY
TRBV4-1	ASSLRFGTGEIGEKLF
TRBV20-1	SAKKPGLGGHEQY
TRBV10-3	AISESRGPADTQY
TRBV19	ASSISASTPYEQY
TRBV7-8	ASSLLRTSDDEQY
TRBV5-1	ASSPQGLYEQY
TRBV12-3/TRBV12-4	ASSRTESSYNEQF
TRBV12-3/TRBV12-4	ASKNRVATNEKLF
TRBV5-8	ASRSGQGGGTQY
TRBV12-3/TRBV12-4	ASSLDRGNYNEQF
TRBV20-1	SEGGSLDVYGYT
TRBV4-1	ASSQDAGGGETQY
TRBV7-2	ASSRSDRFTRAWEQY
TRBV19	ASKAVGYTEAF
TRBV13	ASRPGTGGEDGYT
TRBV5-4	ASSLMTVTGELF
TRBV27	ASKGGQALLNNEKLF
TRBV2	ASSSGGLSKGEQY
TRBV9	ASSPVTDTQY